The sequence of this T cell receptor beta chain was determined in a study of T cell responses to AZD1222 COVID-19 vaccine. Study-level points and caveats: Sampling that yielded the repertoires occurred only after the peak T cell response.

Comment on this clone: The antigen is undetermined.

Produced via immunoSEQ multiplex PCR; TCRdb's table is partial and in-frame only. In the table there are about 180,000 clones, around nine tenths of which are singletons. The V end lost 1 base, the J end lost 6 bases, and 7 bases lay between the germline ends. Germline assignment: CDR1 DFQATT and CDR2 SNEGSKA (reference sequence). This CDR3 contains 11 residues. This receptor was taken from an adult who received the AZD1222 COVID-19 vaccine. The material sequenced was peripheral blood, taken 28 days after the second AZD1222 dose. The genes are TRBV20-1 and TRBJ2-7; the D is unclear. CDR3 bases: TGCAGTGCTAGAGTAGGAGTCGAGCAGTACTTC. This codes for CSARVGVEQYF.